Shown below are 14 T cell receptor beta chains from a single sample sequenced in a study of cytomegalovirus exposure and HLA in healthy donors (dated by TCRdb to 2016 to 2017). The library was prepared using the immunoSEQ multiplex PCR assay. The clones in this table, taken by TCRdb from immuneACCESS, are in-frame only. Not every clone is retained; where verified, under half of the shortfall comes from an unresolved V gene, and the cause of the rest is unknown. The sample table records roughly 56,000 clones; roughly 93% of these occur just once. The ten largest clones add up to approximately 1.7% of the sample. Sequenced sample: PBMCs. The receptors were gathered from a woman aged 18-30 years in good health and CMV-seropositive.

This rearrangement joins TRBV4-3 to TRBJ1-1; TRBD1 is a possible D gene (6 bases). This CDR3 is built from 13 residues. V lost 4 bases, J lost 5 bases, and 11 bases lay in between. Germline V gives CDR1 LGHNA, CDR2 YSLEER. CDR3 DNA sequence: TGCGCCAGCAGCCCTCAAGGGGGAACTGAAGCTTTCTTT. It codes for CASSPQGGTEAFF.

The chain employs TRBV7-9 and TRBJ1-1; 9 nucleotides match TRBD1. This CDR3 region has 15 residues. Germline assignment: CDR1 SEHNR and CDR2 FQNEAQ (reference sequence). V lost 3 bases to trimming and J lost 4 bases; unmatched junction nucleotides: 6. This CDR3 reads CASSLRTGVITEAFF. In DNA form, the CDR3 reads TGTGCCAGCAGCTTGCGGACAGGGGTTATCACTGAAGCTTTCTTT.

CDR3 sequence: CASSYGRHYGYTF. The CDR3 DNA sequence: TGTGCCAGCAGTTACGGGCGACACTATGGCTACACCTTC. The chain carries TRBV6-5 and TRBJ1-2, with D hard to call. CDR3 length: 13 residues. Trimming took 2 bases from V and 3 from J, leaving 7 bases between them. Germline V gene sequence: CDR1 MNHEY, CDR2 SVGAGI.

The chain joins TRBV5-1 to TRBJ2-5; TRBD2 might be the D (6 bases). Trimming took 1 base from V and 2 from J, leaving 9 bases between them. The germline gives CDR1 SGHRS, CDR2 YFSETQ. CDR3 length: 14 residues. For the CDR3, the DNA is TGCGCCAGCAGCTTGCAGGCGGGGCAAGAGACCCAGTACTTC. Translated, it gives CASSLQAGQETQYF.

The chain employs TRBV4-3 and TRBJ2-1; 7 positions agree with TRBD2. The germline V gene encodes CDR1 LGHNA and CDR2 YSLEER. This CDR3 is 16 amino acids long. V trimming: 4 bases; J trimming: 9 bases; junction bases outside the gene matches: 15. In nucleotides, the CDR3 is TGCGCCAGCAGCCCGGAGGGAGCGGGGCGGAACACTGAGCAGTTCTTC. Encoded protein: CASSPEGAGRNTEQFF.

The chain employs TRBV7-2 and TRBJ2-3; TRBD1 matches at 7 bases. Germline trimming cut 2 bases from V and 2 bases from J; bases unmatched to any gene: 10. This CDR3 spans 17 amino acids. The germline CDR1 and CDR2 sequences are SGHTA and FQGNSA. The CDR3, as DNA: TGTGCCAGCAGCTTACCGGGACAGTCAAGGAACACAGATACGCAGTATTTT. Translation gives CASSLPGQSRNTDTQYF.

A single count supports this clone. The chain has TRBV6-5 and TRBJ2-7, with D possibly being TRBD1 (6 bases). Deletions cut 6 bases from V and 3 bases from J, with 12 bases between. The CDR3 is 13 amino acids. Germline V gene sequence: CDR1 MNHEY, CDR2 SVGAGI. The CDR3 protein is CASRDRLLYEQYF. CDR3 nucleotides: TGTGCCAGCAGAGACAGGCTCCTCTACGAGCAGTACTTC.

The rearrangement links TRBV7-9 to TRBJ2-7; TRBD2 is a possible D gene (6 bases). V was cut by 1 base and J by 5 bases, with 15 bases left in between. The CDR3 totals 15 residues. Germline loops: CDR1 SEHNR, CDR2 FQNEAQ (reference sequence). DNA of the CDR3: TGTGCCAGCAGCTTAGTGGGAGGATCCTACAACGAGCAGTACTTC. Its protein is CASSLVGGSYNEQYF.

The chain recombines TRBV27 with TRBJ2-3; no firm D call. Trimming left V 3 bases short and J 4 bases short, with 8 bases between. CDR1 and CDR2 from the germline V gene are MNHEY and SMNVEV (reference sequence). The CDR3 is 13 amino acids. DNA for the CDR3: TGTGCCAGCAGTTTCGCTAGTTCAGATACGCAGTATTTT. This codes for CASSFASSDTQYF.

The chain has TRBV19 and TRBJ1-5; 8 bases match TRBD1. Germline CDR1 is LNHDA and CDR2 is SQIVND (reference sequence). CDR3 length: 17 residues. The trim removed 5 bases at V and 6 bases at J, leaving 15 bases unmatched. CDR3 sequence reads: CASSSLRRQGAAQPQHF. The CDR3 region has the DNA TGTGCCAGTAGTTCTCTTCGCCGGCAGGGGGCCGCTCAGCCCCAGCATTTT.

The V gene is TRBV6-5, the J gene TRBJ2-3; 10 bases agree with TRBD2. The CDR3 covers 15 residues. V lost 0 bases, J lost 4 bases, and 1 base stayed unmatched. CDR1 is MNHEY and CDR2 is SVGAGI in the germline V gene. DNA for the CDR3: TGTGCCAGCAGTTACTCAGCGGGGGGGCCAGATACGCAGTATTTT. The encoded protein is CASSYSAGGPDTQYF.

The chain joins TRBV6-1 to TRBJ1-5, with TRBD1 identical over 7 bases. This CDR3 comprises 15 residues. Per germline, CDR1 MNHNS and CDR2 SASEGT. The CDR3 is CAGGQLGFRDQPQHF. The DNA for the CDR3 is TGTGCTGGGGGACAGTTGGGATTTCGCGATCAGCCCCAGCATTTT.

The V call is TRBV19, the J call TRBJ1-4; 9 nucleotides line up with TRBD1. From germline, CDR1 is LNHDA and CDR2 SQIVND (reference sequence). The junction had 11 bases not matched to a gene; V was cut back by 6 bases and J by 0 bases. The CDR3 runs 18 residues. The CDR3 loop reads CASSRPYRGRTTNEKLFF. The CDR3 DNA reads TGTGCCAGTAGCCGACCATACAGGGGGCGGACAACTAATGAAAAACTGTTTTTT.

The CDR3 region is CASSDRGVAGELFF. The CDR3 bases are TGCGCCTCCTCAGACAGGGGGGTAGCCGGGGAGCTGTTTTTT. The rearrangement joins TRBV10-2 to TRBJ2-2; TRBD1 agrees at 9 bases. The germline gives CDR1 WSHSY, CDR2 SAAADI. V gave up 11 bases and J gave up 6 bases; unmatched junction bases: 10. The CDR3 covers 14 residues.